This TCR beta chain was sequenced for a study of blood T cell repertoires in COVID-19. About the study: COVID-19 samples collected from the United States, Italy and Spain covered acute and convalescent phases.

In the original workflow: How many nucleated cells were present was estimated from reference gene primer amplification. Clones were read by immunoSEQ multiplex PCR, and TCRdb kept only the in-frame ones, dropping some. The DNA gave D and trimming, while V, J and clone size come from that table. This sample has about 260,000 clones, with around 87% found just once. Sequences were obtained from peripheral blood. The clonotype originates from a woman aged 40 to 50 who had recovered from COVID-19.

The CDR3 spells CASSYGQGDTIYF. CDR3 DNA sequence: TGTGCCAGCAGCTACGGACAGGGTGACACCATATATTTT. V is TRBV5-4 and J is TRBJ1-3, with 8 bases fitting TRBD1. The V gene end was trimmed by 3 bases and the J gene end by 8 bases; junction bases not matched to a gene: 4. The germline CDR1 and CDR2 sequences are SGHNT and YYREEE (reference sequence). The CDR3 covers 13 residues. Looking up the rest from reference TRBV5-4 and TRBJ1-3 gives the full variable domain: ETGVTQSPTHLIKTRGQQVTLRCSSQSGHNTVSWYQQALGQGPQFIFQYYREEENGRGNFPPRFSGLQFPNYSSELNVNALELDDSALYLCASSYGQGDTIYFGEGSWLTVV.